This T cell receptor beta chain was captured by sequencing in a study of naive and memory T cell subsets. Study observations and caveats: More TCRs at tuberculin sites were read as hypersensitivity T cell infiltration.

Noted treatment: skin biopsy from PPD injection site in Mantoux-positive individual. A UMI-containing oligonucleotide was joined by 3' ligation to the TCR cDNA template. Unsorted total RNA, roughly 1 to 1000 ng, was DNase treated before reverse transcription. Four PCR rounds used nested alpha and beta constant region primers plus the SP2 primer. For blood and skin samples, reverse transcription used TCR alpha and beta constant primers. MiXCR, applied by TCRdb to the UMI-ligation and nested PCR reads, yields one record per CDR3 protein. Of tens of thousands of distinct CDR3 sequences listed, about 6.2% are singletons. The CDR3 extends over 13 amino acids. Germline V gives CDR1 SGHRS, CDR2 YFSETQ. The V and J ends lost 0 bases and 11 bases respectively, with 9 bases between them. Comment on this clonotype: Its antigen is currently unknown.

The TCR was taken from an adult in good health. This rearrangement joins TRBV5-1 to TRBJ1-6; weak D call: TRBD1 (5 bases). Sequenced here: skin, sampled from a tuberculin skin test site. The chain's CDR3 is CASSLEGKPPLHF. Written as DNA, the CDR3 is TGCGCCAGCAGCTTGGAGGGGAAGCCACCCCTCCACTTT. Based on the CDR3 plus reference TRBV5-1 and TRBJ1-6, the full variable domain is KAGVTQTPRYLIKTRGQQVTLSCSPISGHRSVSWYQQTPGQGLQFLFEYFSETQRNKGNFPGRFSGRQFSNSRSEMNVSTLELGDSALYLCASSLEGKPPLHFGNGTRLTVT.